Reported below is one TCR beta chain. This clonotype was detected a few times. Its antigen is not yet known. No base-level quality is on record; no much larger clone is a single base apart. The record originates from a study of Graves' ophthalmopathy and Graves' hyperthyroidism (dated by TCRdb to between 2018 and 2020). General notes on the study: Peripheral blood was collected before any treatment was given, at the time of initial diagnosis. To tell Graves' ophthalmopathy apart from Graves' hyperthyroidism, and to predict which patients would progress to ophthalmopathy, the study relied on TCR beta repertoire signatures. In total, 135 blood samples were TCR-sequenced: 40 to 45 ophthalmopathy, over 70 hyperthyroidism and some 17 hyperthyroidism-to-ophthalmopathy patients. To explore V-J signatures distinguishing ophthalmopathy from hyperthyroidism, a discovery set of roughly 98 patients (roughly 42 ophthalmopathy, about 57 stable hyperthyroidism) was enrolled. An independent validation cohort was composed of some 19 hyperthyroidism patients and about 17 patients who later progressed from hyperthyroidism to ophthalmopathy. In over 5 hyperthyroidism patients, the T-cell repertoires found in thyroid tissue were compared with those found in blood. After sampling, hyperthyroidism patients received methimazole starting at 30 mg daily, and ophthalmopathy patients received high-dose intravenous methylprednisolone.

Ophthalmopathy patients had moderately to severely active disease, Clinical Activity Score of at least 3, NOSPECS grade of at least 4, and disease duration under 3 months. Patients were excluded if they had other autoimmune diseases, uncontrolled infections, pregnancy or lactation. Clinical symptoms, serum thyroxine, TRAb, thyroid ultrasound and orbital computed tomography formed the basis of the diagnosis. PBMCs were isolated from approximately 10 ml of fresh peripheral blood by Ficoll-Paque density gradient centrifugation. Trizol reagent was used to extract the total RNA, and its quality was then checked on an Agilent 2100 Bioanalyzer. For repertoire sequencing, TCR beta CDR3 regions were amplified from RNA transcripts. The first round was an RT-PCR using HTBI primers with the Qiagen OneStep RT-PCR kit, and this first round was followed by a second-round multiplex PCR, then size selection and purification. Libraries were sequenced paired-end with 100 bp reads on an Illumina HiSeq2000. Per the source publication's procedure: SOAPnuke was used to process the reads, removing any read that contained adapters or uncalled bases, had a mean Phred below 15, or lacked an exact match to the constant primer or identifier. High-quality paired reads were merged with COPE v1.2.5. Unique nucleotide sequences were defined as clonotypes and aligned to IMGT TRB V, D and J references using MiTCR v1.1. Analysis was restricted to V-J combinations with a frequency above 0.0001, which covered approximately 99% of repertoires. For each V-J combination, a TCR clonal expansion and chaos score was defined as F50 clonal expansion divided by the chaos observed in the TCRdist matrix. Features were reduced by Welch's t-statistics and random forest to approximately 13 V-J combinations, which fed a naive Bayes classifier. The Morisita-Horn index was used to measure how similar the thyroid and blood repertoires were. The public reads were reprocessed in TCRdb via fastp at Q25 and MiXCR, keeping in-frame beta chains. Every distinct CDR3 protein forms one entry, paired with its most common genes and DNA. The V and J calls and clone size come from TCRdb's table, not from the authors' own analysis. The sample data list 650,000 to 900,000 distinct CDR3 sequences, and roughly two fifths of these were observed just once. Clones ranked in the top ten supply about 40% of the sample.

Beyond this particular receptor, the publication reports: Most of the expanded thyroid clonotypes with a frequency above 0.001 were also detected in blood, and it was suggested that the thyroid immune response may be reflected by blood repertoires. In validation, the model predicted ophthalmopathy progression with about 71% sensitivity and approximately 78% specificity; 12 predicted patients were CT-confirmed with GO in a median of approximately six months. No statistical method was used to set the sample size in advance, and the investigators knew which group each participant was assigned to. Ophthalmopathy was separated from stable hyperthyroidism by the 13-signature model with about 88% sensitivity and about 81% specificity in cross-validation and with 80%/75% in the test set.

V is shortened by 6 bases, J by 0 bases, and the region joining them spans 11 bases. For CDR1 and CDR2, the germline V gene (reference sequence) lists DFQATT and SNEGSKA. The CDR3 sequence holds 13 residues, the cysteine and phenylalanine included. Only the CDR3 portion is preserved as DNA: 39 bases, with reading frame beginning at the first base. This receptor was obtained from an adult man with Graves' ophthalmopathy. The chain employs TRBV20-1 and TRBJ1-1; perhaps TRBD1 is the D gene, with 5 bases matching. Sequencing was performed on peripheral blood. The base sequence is TGCAGTGCGAACAGGAATTTGAACACTGAAGCTTTCTTT. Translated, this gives CSANRNLNTEAFF.